The clone carrying this T cell receptor beta chain was found once. Method: immunoSEQ multiplex PCR; TCRdb's copy keeps in-frame clones and lacks some. This sample has 35,000 to 40,000 clones, with 90% to 95% found just once. The data were obtained in a study of T cell changes during pregnancy in multiple sclerosis. The V end lost 0 bases, the J end lost 8 bases, and 13 bases lay between the germline ends. The CDR3 covers 14 residues. CDR1 and CDR2 (germline): SGHTA, FQGNSA. This TCR was recovered from a female donor with multiple sclerosis, enrolled in a pregnancy study. The starting material was CD4+ T cells from peripheral blood mononuclear cells, obtained in the third trimester of pregnancy. This chain links TRBV7-2 with TRBJ1-2, with D possibly being TRBD1 (6 bases). The CDR3 spells CASSLALQGWGYTF. CDR3 nucleotides: TGTGCCAGCAGCTTAGCCCTACAGGGTTGGGGCTACACCTTC.